This T cell receptor beta chain was profiled in a study of blood T cell repertoires in COVID-19 (dated by TCRdb to the early 2020s). In the study overall: Collaborator samples came from the United States, Italy and Spain and covered acute and convalescent phases of COVID-19. The material from the prospective study consisted of cDNA or gDNA derived from T cells, B-cell-depleted T cells, or PBMCs. The dataset comprised deeply sampled blood TCRbeta repertoires from subjects exposed to, actively infected with, or recovered from COVID-19. The repertoires were made available in a free public database intended to serve as a resource for research on the immune response to SARS-CoV-2. The samples were drawn from two sources: the first 160 participants of the ongoing ImmuneRACE study, and over 950 subjects contributed by 6 global collaborators. A de-identified subject ID, COVID-19 status, age in years and sex were almost always included in the sample metadata. Where available, HLA class I and class II types were taken from metadata supplied by the sample provider and were not determined by assay-based typing. Findings and caveats that apply to the study as a whole: How much clinical and demographic metadata was included differed by source and by participant, and the metadata was provided uncurated.

TCRbeta CDR3 regions were amplified from genomic DNA using the immunoSEQ Assay, a bias-controlled multiplex PCR. The published analysis was carried out like this. The number of nucleated cells in each sample was estimated from the amplification of reference gene primers within the assay. Sequence reads were collapsed and filtered to measure the absolute abundance of every unique TCRbeta CDR3 rearrangement. Productive Simpson clonality was computed per sample as the square root of Simpson's diversity index over productive rearrangements. TCRdb limited this immuneACCESS table to in-frame rearrangements with V and J called. A share of clones is missing; checked studies link under half to unresolved V genes, and the rest is unexplained. V and J calls and clone size are those listed in that table; D and trimming were worked out from the DNA. The sample table holds around 400,000 clones, of which about 89% were seen once. The ten largest account for about 2.1% of the sample.

One collaborating source in Seattle enrolled patients during active infection and followed them longitudinally through the course of disease. Whole blood was collected in K2EDTA tubes by collaborating institutions according to the institutions' own protocols. For TCRbeta analysis, collaborators shipped samples in one of three forms: frozen whole blood, isolated PBMCs, or DNA extracted from either of those sample types. The germline V gene (reference sequence) provides CDR1 SSHAT and CDR2 FNYEAQ. Spanning cysteine to phenylalanine, the CDR3 consists of 15 amino acids. Only the CDR3 DNA stays, 45 bases, in frame from base 1. Worth noting for this clone: The antigen this receptor binds is unknown. A junction end diverges from the germline sequence, so it may reflect a read error.

Recombination linked TRBV7-7 to TRBJ2-2; a stretch of 7 junction bases matches TRBD1. This receptor was identified in an older woman with COVID-19, enrolled during active disease. Sequenced input: peripheral blood. The CDR3 in this case is CASSPGQQNTGELFF. The DNA sequence is given as TGTGCTAGCAGCCCGGGACAGCAGAACACCGGGGAGCTGTTTTTT.